The source of this TCR beta chain is a study of cytomegalovirus exposure and HLA in healthy donors. Study-wide background: Early release data held 85 million or so unique TCRs from HLA-typed donors. The Caucasian-associated ancestry cluster contained about four fifths of the roughly 390 genotyped donors.

The PCR contained 60 Vbeta and 13 Jbeta primers. The assay was immunoSEQ multiplex PCR, and TCRdb's table has in-frame clones only and misses some. This sample has approximately 200,000 clones, with approximately 75% found just once. Germline CDR1 and CDR2: MDHEN and SYDVKM. The CDR3 loop spans 14 amino acids. Unmatched junction bases numbered 8, after V lost 10 bases and J lost 1 base. The sequenced material came from PBMCs. This TCR derives from a man in his thirties or forties in good health and CMV-seropositive. The chain recombines TRBV28 with TRBJ1-1, with TRBD1 matching over 8 bases. The CDR3 nucleotides read TGTGCCACCTATCCGGGACAGGCGAACACTGAAGCTTTCTTT. Its translation: CATYPGQANTEAFF.